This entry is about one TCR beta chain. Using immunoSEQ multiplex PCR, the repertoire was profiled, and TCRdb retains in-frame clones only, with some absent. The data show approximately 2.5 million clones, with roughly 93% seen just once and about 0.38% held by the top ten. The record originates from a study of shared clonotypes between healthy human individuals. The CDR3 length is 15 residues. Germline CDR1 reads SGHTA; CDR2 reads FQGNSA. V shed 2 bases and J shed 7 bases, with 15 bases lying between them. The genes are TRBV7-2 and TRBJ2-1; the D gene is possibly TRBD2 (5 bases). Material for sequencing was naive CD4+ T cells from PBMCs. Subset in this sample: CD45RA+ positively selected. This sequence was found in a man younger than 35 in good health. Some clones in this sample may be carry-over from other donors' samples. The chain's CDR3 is CASSLLWVGGNEQFF. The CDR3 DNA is TGTGCCAGCAGCTTATTGTGGGTCGGCGGGAATGAGCAGTTCTTC.